This T cell receptor beta chain derives from a study of T cells in Graves' hyperthyroidism and ophthalmopathy. Study as a whole: At the time of initial diagnosis and before any treatment, peripheral blood was collected.

From RNA transcripts, TCR beta CDR3 regions were amplified. A set of HTBI primers served as the primers for a first-round RT-PCR of the TCR CDR3. TCRdb itself ran the multiplex PCR reads through MiXCR, one entry per CDR3 protein. The sample shows 490,000 or so distinct CDR3 sequences, 15% to 20% of them seen only once. Ophthalmopathy cases met thresholds of Clinical Activity Score at least 3, NOSPECS grade at least 4 and duration under 3 months. Thyroid ultrasound and orbital computed tomography, with clinical symptoms and serum thyroxine and TRAb, informed diagnoses. This sequence originates from a man aged 40-49 years with Graves' ophthalmopathy. Sequenced sample: blood.

DNA of the CDR3: TGTGCCACCCCGGCGGGAGACCACGTAGATGAGCAGTTCTTC. This encodes CATPAGDHVDEQFF. V usage is TRBV24-1 and J usage is TRBJ2-1, with 7 bases fitting TRBD2. V lost 9 bases to trimming and J lost 8 bases; unmatched junction nucleotides: 12. This CDR3 has 14 amino acids. Germline CDR1 KGHDR, CDR2 SFDVKD.